The rows below give T cell receptor beta chains drawn from one sample of a study of T-cell memory formation after mild COVID-19. In TCRdb, the 5' RACE reads were re-called with MiXCR into one record per CDR3 protein. Of about 250,000 distinct CDR3 sequences in the sample, around 15% were seen once. Sequenced input: PBMCs or a T cell subset sorted from them (not recorded which). The source is a man aged 18 to 30 who had mild COVID-19 (a few samples of this study predate the infection). Cell type and time point are not known. Each CDR3 is given without its conserved first and last residue.

V gene: TRBV21-1; CDR3 length: 12; J gene: TRBJ2-7; CDR3 protein: ASSKPGHSYEQY
V gene: TRBV2; CDR3 length: 13; J gene: TRBJ1-4; CDR3 protein: ASRPTGGAVEKLF
V gene: TRBV7-2; CDR3 length: 12; J gene: TRBJ2-5; CDR3 protein: ASSLNSGQETQY
V gene: TRBV10-3; CDR3 length: 10; J gene: TRBJ2-5; CDR3 protein: AISSDQETQY
V gene: TRBV25-1; CDR3 length: 12; J gene: TRBJ2-3; CDR3 protein: ASLAGGRGDTQY
V gene: TRBV5-1; CDR3 length: 13; J gene: TRBJ1-5; CDR3 protein: ASSLDPGTYQPQH
V gene: TRBV10-3; CDR3 length: 13; J gene: TRBJ2-5; CDR3 protein: AISDPSGGQETQY
V gene: TRBV5-1; CDR3 length: 13; J gene: TRBJ2-1; CDR3 protein: ASSPVLGTANEQF
V gene: TRBV29-1; CDR3 length: 13; J gene: TRBJ2-5; CDR3 protein: STDPLWGERETQY
V gene: TRBV27; CDR3 length: 13; J gene: TRBJ1-1; CDR3 protein: ASGRARGWDTEAF
V gene: TRBV5-1; CDR3 length: 12; J gene: TRBJ1-1; CDR3 protein: ASSLYSPNTEAF
V gene: TRBV20-1; CDR3 length: 18; J gene: TRBJ1-3; CDR3 protein: SAEPRTGRALDYSGNTIY
V gene: TRBV4-3; CDR3 length: 11; J gene: TRBJ2-5; CDR3 protein: ASSQATGETQY
V gene: TRBV6-5; CDR3 length: 12; J gene: TRBJ2-3; CDR3 protein: ASSYSRSEDTQY
V gene: TRBV5-1; CDR3 length: 12; J gene: TRBJ1-4; CDR3 protein: ASSLEATNEKLF
V gene: TRBV6-1; CDR3 length: 12; J gene: TRBJ2-1; CDR3 protein: ASSEQGLIHEQF
V gene: TRBV5-7; CDR3 length: 11; J gene: TRBJ1-4; CDR3 protein: ASSLKGCEKLF
V gene: TRBV24-1; CDR3 length: 11; J gene: TRBJ2-1; CDR3 protein: ATSDWGRNEQF
V gene: TRBV13; CDR3 length: 12; J gene: TRBJ2-5; CDR3 protein: ASSLGGGWETQY
V gene: TRBV12-3/TRBV12-4; CDR3 length: 15; J gene: TRBJ1-5; CDR3 protein: ASRNTTGGRRNQPQH
V gene: TRBV2; CDR3 length: 12; J gene: TRBJ2-3; CDR3 protein: ASSGLAGAATQY
V gene: TRBV19; CDR3 length: 14; J gene: TRBJ2-5; CDR3 protein: ASSLLTGAPQETQY
V gene: TRBV7-4; CDR3 length: 16; J gene: TRBJ1-3; CDR3 protein: ASSHATSVGSSGNTIY
V gene: TRBV10-1; CDR3 length: 12; J gene: TRBJ2-2; CDR3 protein: ASRRDSLAGELF
V gene: TRBV7-2; CDR3 length: 13; J gene: TRBJ2-3; CDR3 protein: ASSSRAGGRDTQY
V gene: TRBV6-5; CDR3 length: 13; J gene: TRBJ1-1; CDR3 protein: ASRAGGYLNTEAF
V gene: TRBV5-1; CDR3 length: 13; J gene: TRBJ2-3; CDR3 protein: ASSLADLEADTQY
V gene: TRBV11-2; CDR3 length: 14; J gene: TRBJ2-7; CDR3 protein: ASSLGITPGGAWQY
V gene: TRBV7-2; CDR3 length: 12; J gene: TRBJ2-5; CDR3 protein: ASSPARNQETQY
V gene: TRBV24-1; CDR3 length: 15; J gene: TRBJ1-1; CDR3 protein: ATSDNAVGALNTEAF
V gene: TRBV30; CDR3 length: 12; J gene: TRBJ2-1; CDR3 protein: AWSVIKGRDEQF
V gene: TRBV5-6; CDR3 length: 10; J gene: TRBJ1-2; CDR3 protein: ASSLWTARDT
V gene: TRBV9; CDR3 length: 14; J gene: TRBJ2-3; CDR3 protein: ASSPGRDPSTDTQY
V gene: TRBV11-3; CDR3 length: 10; J gene: TRBJ1-2; CDR3 protein: ASRWGWNGYT
V gene: TRBV4-1; CDR3 length: 13; J gene: TRBJ2-3; CDR3 protein: ASSQDGTPSHSQY
V gene: TRBV2; CDR3 length: 12; J gene: TRBJ1-3; CDR3 protein: ASSAQGSGNTIY
V gene: TRBV12-3/TRBV12-4; CDR3 length: 14; J gene: TRBJ1-5; CDR3 protein: ASSNTGGYSNQPQH
V gene: TRBV28; CDR3 length: 13; J gene: TRBJ2-1; CDR3 protein: ASSFLRGPSGEQF
V gene: TRBV5-1; CDR3 length: 14; J gene: TRBJ2-6; CDR3 protein: ASSTTGGTGANVLT
V gene: TRBV12-3/TRBV12-4; CDR3 length: 12; J gene: TRBJ1-6; CDR3 protein: ASSLDNYNSPLH
V gene: TRBV6-1; CDR3 length: 13; J gene: TRBJ2-3; CDR3 protein: ASSDPGQGADTQY
V gene: TRBV7-2; CDR3 length: 15; J gene: TRBJ2-2; CDR3 protein: ASSPTKQGTSTGELF
V gene: TRBV4-2; CDR3 length: 14; J gene: TRBJ2-1; CDR3 protein: ASSHLLGQGMDEQF
V gene: TRBV12-3/TRBV12-4; CDR3 length: 11; J gene: TRBJ1-5; CDR3 protein: ASSSQNRLAQH
V gene: TRBV12-3/TRBV12-4; CDR3 length: 12; J gene: TRBJ2-5; CDR3 protein: ASRRDRHTETQY
V gene: TRBV6-2/TRBV6-3; CDR3 length: 14; J gene: TRBJ2-2; CDR3 protein: ASSYGDSGLTGELF
V gene: TRBV12-3/TRBV12-4; CDR3 length: 12; J gene: TRBJ2-7; CDR3 protein: ASKTSGVSYEQY
V gene: TRBV7-9; CDR3 length: 12; J gene: TRBJ2-2; CDR3 protein: ASSLAATTGELF
V gene: TRBV5-1; CDR3 length: 14; J gene: TRBJ1-6; CDR3 protein: ASSVGGDRGRSPLH
V gene: TRBV9; CDR3 length: 13; J gene: TRBJ2-3; CDR3 protein: ASSERQGEADTQY